Described below is a single TCR beta chain sequence and its context. Its target is unknown. Vbeta (60) and Jbeta (13) primers were used in the PCR. Some clones are missing from TCRdb's copy, which holds only in-frame ones; the method was immunoSEQ multiplex PCR. The repertoire holds approximately 100,000 clones, with roughly three quarters as singletons. This record belongs to a study of cytomegalovirus exposure and HLA in healthy donors. Study-level background: Assignment to the Caucasian-associated ancestry cluster applied to approximately 79% of the roughly 410 genotyped donors. General observations from the study: Available immune exposure information covered CMV serostatus only. There were around 160 TCR beta chains listed as cytomegalovirus-associated. An analysis that was carried out later associated approximately 17,000 TCR beta sequences with HLA alleles at 0.05 false discovery rate.

With 7 bases clipped from V and 2 bases from J, the junction kept 7 bases outside the gene matches. Germline V gene sequence: CDR1 SNHLY, CDR2 FYNNEI. The CDR3 is 14 amino acids. This TCR derives from a female donor in good health and CMV-seropositive. Sequencing input: PBMCs. The J gene is TRBJ1-1, the V gene TRBV2, with 7 bases lining up with TRBD1. The CDR3 protein is CASTGQGVNTEAFF. CDR3 sequence (DNA): TGTGCCAGCACCGGCCAGGGGGTTAACACTGAAGCTTTCTTT.